The sequence of this TCR beta chain was determined in a study of T cell changes during pregnancy in multiple sclerosis. Per the germline V gene, CDR1 is SGHRS and CDR2 is YFSETQ. V gave up 0 bases and J gave up 1 base, with 7 bases separating them. The CDR3 loop spans 14 amino acids. The table came from immunoSEQ multiplex PCR; TCRdb's copy has only in-frame clones and leaves some out. Of 55,000 to 70,000 clones in the sample, around nine tenths were seen once. This chain uses TRBV5-1 with TRBJ2-5, with D perhaps matching TRBD2 (5 bases). The receptor was isolated from a female donor with multiple sclerosis, enrolled in a pregnancy study. The sample consisted of peripheral blood, taken after pregnancy. CDR3 DNA: TGCGCCAGCAGCTTGGGAGGGATCCAAGAGACCCAGTACTTC. Protein sequence: CASSLGGIQETQYF.